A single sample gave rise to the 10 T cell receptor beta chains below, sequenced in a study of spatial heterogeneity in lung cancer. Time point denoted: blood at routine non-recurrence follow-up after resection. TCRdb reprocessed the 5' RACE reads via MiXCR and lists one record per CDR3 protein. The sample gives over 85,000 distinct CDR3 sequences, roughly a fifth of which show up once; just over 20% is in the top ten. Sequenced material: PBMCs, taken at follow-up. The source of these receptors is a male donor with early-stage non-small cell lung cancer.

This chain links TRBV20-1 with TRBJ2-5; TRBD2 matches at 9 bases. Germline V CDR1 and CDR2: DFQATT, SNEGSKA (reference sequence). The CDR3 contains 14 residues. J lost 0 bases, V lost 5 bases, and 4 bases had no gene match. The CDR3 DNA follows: TGCAGTGCTGGAGCGGGGGGCTACCAAGAGACCCAGTACTTC. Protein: CSAGAGGYQETQYF.

In nucleotides, the CDR3 is TGTGCCAGCAGTTTCAGGGGGGCTCAGCCCCAGCATTTT. Translated: CASSFRGAQPQHF. The chain has TRBV12-3 or TRBV12-4 and TRBJ1-5; TRBD1 aligns across 7 bases. V was clipped by 3 bases and J by 6 bases; unmatched bases: 2. The CDR3 consists of 13 residues.

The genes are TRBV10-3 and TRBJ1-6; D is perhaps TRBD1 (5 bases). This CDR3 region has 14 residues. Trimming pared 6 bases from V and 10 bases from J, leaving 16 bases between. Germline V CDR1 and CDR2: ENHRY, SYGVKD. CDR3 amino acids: CAIRDDSSGSPLHF. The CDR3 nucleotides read TGTGCCATCAGGGATGACAGCAGCGGGTCACCCCTCCACTTT.

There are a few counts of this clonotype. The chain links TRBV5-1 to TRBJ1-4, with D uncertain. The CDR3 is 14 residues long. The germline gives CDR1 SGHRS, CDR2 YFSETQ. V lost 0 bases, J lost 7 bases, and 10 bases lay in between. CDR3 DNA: TGCGCCAGCAGCTTGGGTGGAATCGGTGAAAAACTGTTTTTT. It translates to CASSLGGIGEKLFF.

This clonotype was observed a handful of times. The CDR3 bases are TGTGCCAGCAGCCAAGCCGGGACAGACACCGGGGAGCTGTTTTTT. It translates to CASSQAGTDTGELFF. This chain joins TRBV14 and TRBJ2-2, with TRBD1 matching over 7 bases. In germline, CDR1 is SGHDN, CDR2 FVKESK. The V gene end was trimmed by 1 base and the J gene end by 3 bases; junction bases not matched to a gene: 2. The CDR3 contains 15 residues.

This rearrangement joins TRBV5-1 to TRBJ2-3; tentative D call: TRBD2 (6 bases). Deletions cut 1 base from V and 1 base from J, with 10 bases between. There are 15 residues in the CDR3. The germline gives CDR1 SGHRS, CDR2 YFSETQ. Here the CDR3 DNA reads TGCGCCAGCAGCTTGAGGCAGCGGGGCACAGATACGCAGTATTTT. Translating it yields CASSLRQRGTDTQYF.

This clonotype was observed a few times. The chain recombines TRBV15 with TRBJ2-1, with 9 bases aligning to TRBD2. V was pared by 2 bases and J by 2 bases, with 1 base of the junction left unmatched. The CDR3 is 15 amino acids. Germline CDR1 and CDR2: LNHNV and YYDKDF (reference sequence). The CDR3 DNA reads TGTGCCACCAGCAGAAGCGGGGGGACCTACAATGAGCAGTTCTTC. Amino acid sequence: CATSRSGGTYNEQFF.

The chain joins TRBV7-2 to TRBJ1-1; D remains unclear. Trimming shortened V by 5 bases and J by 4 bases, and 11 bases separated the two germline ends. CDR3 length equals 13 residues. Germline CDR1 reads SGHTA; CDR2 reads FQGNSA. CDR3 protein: CASSLTPRTEAFF. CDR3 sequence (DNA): TGTGCCAGCAGCCTGACCCCACGCACTGAAGCTTTCTTT.

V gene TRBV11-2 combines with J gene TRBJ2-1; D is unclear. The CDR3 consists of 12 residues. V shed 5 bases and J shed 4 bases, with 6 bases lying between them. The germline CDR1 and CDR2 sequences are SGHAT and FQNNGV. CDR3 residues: CASSENYNEQFF. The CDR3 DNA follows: TGTGCCAGCAGCGAGAATTACAATGAGCAGTTCTTC.

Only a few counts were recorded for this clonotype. The CDR3 nucleotides read TGTGCCAGCTCACCAAACAGGGAAACCGGGGAGCTGTTTTTT. Translated, it gives CASSPNRETGELFF. The chain is built from TRBV18 and TRBJ2-2; D perhaps matches TRBD1 (6 bases). V was trimmed by 2 bases and J by 5 bases, leaving 9 bases between them. The CDR3 totals 14 residues. Looked up from germline, CDR1 is KGHSH and CDR2 is LQKENI.